Sequencing of this T cell receptor beta chain was carried out in a study of T cell changes during pregnancy in multiple sclerosis. This clone was observed a single time. TCRdb's table, derived via immunoSEQ multiplex PCR, lists solely in-frame clones and lacks some. The table includes tens of thousands of clones, about 93% detected once. CDR1 is SGHTA and CDR2 is FQGNSA in the germline V gene. V gave up 2 bases and J gave up 3 bases; unmatched junction bases: 6. The CDR3 is made up of 15 amino acids. This clonotype was obtained from a female donor with multiple sclerosis, enrolled in a pregnancy study. This specimen was CD8+ T cells from peripheral blood mononuclear cells, taken in the third trimester of pregnancy. V usage is TRBV7-2 and J usage is TRBJ2-7; 8 nucleotides align to TRBD2. The CDR3: CASSLIARGDYEQYF. CDR3 in DNA: TGTGCCAGCAGCTTAATCGCGCGGGGGGACTACGAGCAGTACTTC.